The clone carrying this T cell receptor beta chain was picked up many times. The antigen is not known. The CDR3 spans 20 residues. The V end lost 4 bases, the J end lost 1 base, and 26 bases lay between the germline ends. Per the germline V gene, CDR1 is SEHNR and CDR2 is FQNEAQ (reference sequence). This entry comes from a study of molecular identifiers for immune sequencing clone quantification. Across the study: Replicates partitioned RNA from about 20,000 or 100,000 naive CD8 cells into five parts, sequencing four. Points from the study as a whole: In naive cells, under 1% of molecules belonged to clones above 20 RNA copies, against over 99% in effector cells.

TCRdb used MiXCR to reprocess the PCR reads, holding one entry per CDR3 protein. The sample holds about 65,000 distinct CDR3 sequences; 15% to 20% are singletons and the top ten take 1.3% to 1.5%. Using a CD8+CD4-CCR7+CD45RA+ phenotype, naive CD8 T cells were sorted. Material: naive CD8+ T cells from blood, with Jurkat cell RNA spiked in. The sample's subset: FACS-sorted CD8+CD4-CCR7+CD45RA+ naive T cells. This TCR came from a human donor in good health. Some libraries in this study had Jurkat cell RNA spiked in. The V and J genes are TRBV7-9 and TRBJ2-1, with D unresolved. CDR3 DNA sequence: TGTGCCAGCAGCTCCCTCCGAATTCAGGCAGGCGACAAATCCTACAATGAGCAGTTCTTC. This translates into CASSSLRIQAGDKSYNEQFF.